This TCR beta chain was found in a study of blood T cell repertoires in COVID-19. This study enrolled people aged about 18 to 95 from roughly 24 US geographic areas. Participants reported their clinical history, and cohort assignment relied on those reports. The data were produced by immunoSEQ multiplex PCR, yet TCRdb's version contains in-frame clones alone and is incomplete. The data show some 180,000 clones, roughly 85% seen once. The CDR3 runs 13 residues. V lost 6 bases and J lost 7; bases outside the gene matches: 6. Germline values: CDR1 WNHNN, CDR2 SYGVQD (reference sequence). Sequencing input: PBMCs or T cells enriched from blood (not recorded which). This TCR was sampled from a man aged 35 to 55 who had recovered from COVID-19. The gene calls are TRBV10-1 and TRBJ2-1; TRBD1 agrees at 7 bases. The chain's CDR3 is CASSWTGENEQFF. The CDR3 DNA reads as TGCGCCAGCAGCTGGACAGGCGAAAATGAGCAGTTCTTC.